The 5 T cell receptor beta chains in this list originate from one sample, sequenced in a study of response to subunit inactivated influenza vaccine. MiXCR was run by TCRdb on the RT-PCR reads, yielding one entry per CDR3 protein. This sample has just under 550,000 distinct CDR3 sequences, with 20% to 25% found just once. This sample was also put to use in a study of T cells expressing NK-cell markers. In that study: Production of TCR beta cDNA relied on 5'RACE template switching with UMIs.

This sample comprised CD4+ T cells sorted from PBMCs, obtained less than 13 days after vaccination. The source is a middle-aged man who received an inactivated influenza vaccine.

This rearrangement joins TRBV2 to TRBJ2-4, with D perhaps given as TRBD1 or TRBD2 (6 bases each). Germline V gives CDR1 SNHLY, CDR2 FYNNEI. Trimming shortened V by 7 bases and J by 6 bases, and 25 bases separated the two germline ends. This CDR3 has 17 amino acids. The CDR3 loop is CASTQKSGGGLPNIQYF. The DNA for the CDR3 is TGTGCCAGCACCCAAAAAAGCGGAGGGGGGCTCCCAAACATTCAGTACTTC.

This chain links TRBV4-1 with TRBJ1-1; D is unclear. V was cut by 0 bases and J by 8 bases, with 16 bases left in between. The CDR3 runs to 15 residues. Germline CDR1 is MGHRA and CDR2 is YSYEKL. The DNA for the CDR3 is TGCGCCAGCAGCCAAGAAGTAGCGGCAGGCCCCGAAGCTTTCTTT. Translating gives CASSQEVAAGPEAFF.

The V gene is TRBV9, the J gene TRBJ2-7; no clear D gene. The germline gives CDR1 SGDLS, CDR2 YYNGEE. The CDR3 is 13 amino acids. V lost 4 bases, J lost 2 bases, and 10 bases lay in between. The CDR3 DNA is TGTGCCAGCAGCCCCCGGCCAGCCTACGAGCAGTACTTC. Translated, it gives CASSPRPAYEQYF. Variable domain in full (rest from reference TRBV9 and TRBJ2-7): DSGVTQTPKHLITATGQRVTLRCSPRSGDLSVYWYQQSLDQGLQFLIQYYNGEERAKGNILERFSAQQFPDLHSELNLSSLELGDSALYFCASSPRPAYEQYFGPGTRLTVT.

The chain has TRBV20-1 and TRBJ2-3; 9 bases fit TRBD1. Germline CDR1 is DFQATT and CDR2 is SNEGSKA (reference sequence). The V gene end was trimmed by 8 bases and the J gene end by 6 bases; junction bases not matched to a gene: 9. This CDR3 region has 13 residues. CDR3 DNA: TGCAGTTTACAGAAACAGGGGGCTGATACGCAGTATTTT. As protein: CSLQKQGADTQYF.

The chain employs TRBV9 and TRBJ2-7, with a possible D match to TRBD1 (6 bases). CDR3 length equals 14 residues. Between the trimmed V and J ends, which lost 3 bases and 2 bases, there was a span of 12 bases. In germline, CDR1 is SGDLS, CDR2 YYNGEE. The CDR3, as DNA: TGTGCCAGCAGCGCTGGACAGCCCCCCTACGAGCAGTACTTC. It specifies CASSAGQPPYEQYF. The full variable domain, rest sourced from reference TRBV9 and TRBJ2-7, is DSGVTQTPKHLITATGQRVTLRCSPRSGDLSVYWYQQSLDQGLQFLIQYYNGEERAKGNILERFSAQQFPDLHSELNLSSLELGDSALYFCASSAGQPPYEQYFGPGTRLTVT.